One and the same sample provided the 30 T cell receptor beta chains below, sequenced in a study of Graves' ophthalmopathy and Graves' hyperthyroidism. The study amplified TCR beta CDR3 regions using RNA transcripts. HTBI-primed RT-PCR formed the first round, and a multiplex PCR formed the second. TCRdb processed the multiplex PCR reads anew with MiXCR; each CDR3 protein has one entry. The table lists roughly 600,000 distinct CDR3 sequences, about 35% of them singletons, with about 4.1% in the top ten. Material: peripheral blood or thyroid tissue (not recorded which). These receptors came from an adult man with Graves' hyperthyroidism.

CDR3 region: CASSLRTGALSPTGELFF. For the CDR3, the DNA is TGTGCCAGCAGTTTAAGAACAGGGGCGCTAAGCCCCACCGGGGAGCTGTTTTTT. The chain links TRBV28 to TRBJ2-2; TRBD1 matches at 7 bases. The CDR3 is 18 amino acids. Germline V gives CDR1 MDHEN, CDR2 SYDVKM. V lost 2 bases and J lost 4; bases outside the gene matches: 13.

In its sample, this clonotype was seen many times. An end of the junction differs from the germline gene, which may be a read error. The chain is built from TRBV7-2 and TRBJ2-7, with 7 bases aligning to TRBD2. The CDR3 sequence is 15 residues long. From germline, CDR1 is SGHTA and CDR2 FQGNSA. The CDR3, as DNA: TGTGCCAGCAGCCCCGGGAGTACCGTAAGGTCCAGCGGGACCTTC. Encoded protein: CASSPGSTVRSSGTF.

CDR3 sequence: CASTLERGARETQYF. In DNA form, the CDR3 reads TGTGCCAGCACCCTCGAACGGGGGGCGCGAGAGACCCAGTACTTC. This rearrangement joins TRBV28 to TRBJ2-5; possibly TRBD2 for D (7 bases). CDR1 and CDR2 (germline): MDHEN, SYDVKM. V was cut by 7 bases and J by 4 bases, with 19 bases left in between. CDR3 length: 15 amino acids.

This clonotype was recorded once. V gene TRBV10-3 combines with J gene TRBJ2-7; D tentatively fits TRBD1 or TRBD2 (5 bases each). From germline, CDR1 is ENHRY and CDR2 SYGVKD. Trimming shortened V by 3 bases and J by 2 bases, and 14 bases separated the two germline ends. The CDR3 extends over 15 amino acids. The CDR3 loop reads CAISDGGALTYEQYF. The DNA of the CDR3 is TGTGCCATCAGTGATGGGGGTGCCTTAACCTACGAGCAGTACTTC.

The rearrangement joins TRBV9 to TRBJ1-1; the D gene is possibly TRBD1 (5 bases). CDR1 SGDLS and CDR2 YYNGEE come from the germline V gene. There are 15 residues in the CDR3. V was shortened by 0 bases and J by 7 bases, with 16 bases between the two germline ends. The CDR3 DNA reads TGTGCCAGCAGCGTAGCCAGGGAACTGGTCGGTGAAGCTTTCTTT. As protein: CASSVARELVGEAFF.

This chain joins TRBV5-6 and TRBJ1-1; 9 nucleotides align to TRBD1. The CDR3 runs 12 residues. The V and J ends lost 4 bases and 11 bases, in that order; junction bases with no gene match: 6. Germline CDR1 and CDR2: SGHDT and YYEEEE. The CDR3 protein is CASSVGTGRAFF. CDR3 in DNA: TGTGCCAGCAGCGTCGGGACAGGGCGGGCTTTCTTT.

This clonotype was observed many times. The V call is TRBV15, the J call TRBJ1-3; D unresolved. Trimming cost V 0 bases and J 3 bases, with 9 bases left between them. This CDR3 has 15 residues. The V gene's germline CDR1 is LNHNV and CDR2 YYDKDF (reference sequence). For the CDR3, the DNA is TGTGCCACCAGCAGAGATTTGGGCGGTGGAAACACCATATATTTT. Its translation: CATSRDLGGGNTIYF.

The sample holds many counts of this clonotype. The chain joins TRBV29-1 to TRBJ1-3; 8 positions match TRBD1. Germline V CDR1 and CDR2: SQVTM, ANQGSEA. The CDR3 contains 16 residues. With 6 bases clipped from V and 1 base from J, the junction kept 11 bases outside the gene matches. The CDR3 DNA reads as TGCAGCGTCACATGGACAGGGAGAGGATCTGGAAACACCATATATTTT. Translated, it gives CSVTWTGRGSGNTIYF.

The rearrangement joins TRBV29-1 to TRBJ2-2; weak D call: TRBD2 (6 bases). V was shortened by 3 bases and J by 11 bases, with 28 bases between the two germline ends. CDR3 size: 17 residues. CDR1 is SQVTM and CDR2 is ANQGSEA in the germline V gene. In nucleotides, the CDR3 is TGCAGCGTTGAGGGGGGACTTCCGAAGAGCTCCTACAATGAGCTGTTTTTT. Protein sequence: CSVEGGLPKSSYNELFF.

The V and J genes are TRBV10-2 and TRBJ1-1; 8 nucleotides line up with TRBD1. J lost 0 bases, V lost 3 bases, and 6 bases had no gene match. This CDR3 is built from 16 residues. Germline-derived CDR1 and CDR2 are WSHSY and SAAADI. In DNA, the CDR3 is TGCGCCAGCAGTGAAACCAGGGGGCTAATGAACACTGAAGCTTTCTTT. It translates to CASSETRGLMNTEAFF.

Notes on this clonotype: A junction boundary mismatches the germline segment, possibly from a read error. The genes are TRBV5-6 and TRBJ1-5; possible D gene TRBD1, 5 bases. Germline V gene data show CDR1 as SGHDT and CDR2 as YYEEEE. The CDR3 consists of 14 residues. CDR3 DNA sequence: TGTGCCAGCAGCTTGGGGGGGAGCAGTCAGCCCCAGCATTTT. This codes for CASSLGGSSQPQHF.

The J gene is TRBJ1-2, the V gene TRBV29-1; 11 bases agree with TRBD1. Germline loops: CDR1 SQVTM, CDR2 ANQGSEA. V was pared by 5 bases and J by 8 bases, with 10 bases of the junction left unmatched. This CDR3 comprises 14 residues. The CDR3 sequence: CSVIGPDRGPGYTF. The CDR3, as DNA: TGCAGCGTTATAGGGCCGGACAGGGGGCCAGGCTACACCTTC. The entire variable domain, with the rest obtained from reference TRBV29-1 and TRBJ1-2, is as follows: SAVISQKPSRDICQRGTSLTIQCQVDSQVTMMFWYRQQPGQSLTLIATANQGSEATYESGFVIDKFPISRPNLTFSTLTVSNMSPEDSSIYLCSVIGPDRGPGYTFGSGTRLTVV.

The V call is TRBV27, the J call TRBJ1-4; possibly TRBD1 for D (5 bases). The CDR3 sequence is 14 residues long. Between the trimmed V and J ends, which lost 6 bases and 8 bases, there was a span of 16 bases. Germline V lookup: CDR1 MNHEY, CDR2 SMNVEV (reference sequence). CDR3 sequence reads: CASRSRGVIEKLFF. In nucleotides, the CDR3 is TGTGCCAGCAGATCCCGGGGGGTGATAGAAAAACTGTTTTTT.

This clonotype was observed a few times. The CDR3 loop reads CASRNAGSNQPQHF. The CDR3 DNA reads TGTGCCAGCAGGAACGCGGGGTCGAATCAGCCCCAGCATTTT. The chain joins TRBV6-5 to TRBJ1-5; D is unresolved. Germline CDR1 is MNHEY and CDR2 is SVGAGI. The CDR3 contains 14 residues. The germline V and J ends were trimmed by 6 bases and 4 bases, with 13 bases remaining between them.

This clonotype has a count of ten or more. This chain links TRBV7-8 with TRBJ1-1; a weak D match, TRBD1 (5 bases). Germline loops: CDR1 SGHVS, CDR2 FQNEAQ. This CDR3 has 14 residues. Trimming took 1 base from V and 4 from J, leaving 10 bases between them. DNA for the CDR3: TGTGCCAGCAGCTTAGACCGGGGGACCACTGAAGCTTTCTTT. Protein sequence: CASSLDRGTTEAFF.

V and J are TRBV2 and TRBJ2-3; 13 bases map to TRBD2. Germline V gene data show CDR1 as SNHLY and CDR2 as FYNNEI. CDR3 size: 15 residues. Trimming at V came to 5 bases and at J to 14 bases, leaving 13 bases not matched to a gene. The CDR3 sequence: CASSRDPTSGGLMYF. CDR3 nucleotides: TGTGCCAGCAGTCGGGACCCGACTAGCGGGGGGCTAATGTATTTT.

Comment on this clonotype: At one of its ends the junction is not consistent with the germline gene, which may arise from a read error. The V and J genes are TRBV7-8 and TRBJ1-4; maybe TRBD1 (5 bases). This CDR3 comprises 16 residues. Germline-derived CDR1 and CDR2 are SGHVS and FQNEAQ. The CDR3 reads CVSSLVGQRTNERLFF. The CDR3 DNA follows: TGTGTCAGCAGCTTAGTGGGGCAGAGGACTAATGAAAGGCTGTTTTTT.

In DNA, the CDR3 is TGCGCCACGGGGCCGGCCAACTACGAGCAGTACTTC. As protein: CATGPANYEQYF. The V and J genes are TRBV10-2 and TRBJ2-7, with D perhaps given as TRBD1 or TRBD2 (5 bases each). In germline, CDR1 is WSHSY, CDR2 SAAADI. This CDR3 has 12 residues. Trimming shortened V by 10 bases and J by 3 bases, and 13 bases separated the two germline ends.

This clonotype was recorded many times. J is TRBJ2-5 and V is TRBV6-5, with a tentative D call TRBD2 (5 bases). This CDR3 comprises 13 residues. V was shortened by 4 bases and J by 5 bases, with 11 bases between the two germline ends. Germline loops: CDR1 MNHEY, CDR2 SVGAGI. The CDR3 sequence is CASSWRGGETQYF. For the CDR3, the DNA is TGTGCCAGCAGTTGGCGAGGCGGGGAGACCCAGTACTTC.

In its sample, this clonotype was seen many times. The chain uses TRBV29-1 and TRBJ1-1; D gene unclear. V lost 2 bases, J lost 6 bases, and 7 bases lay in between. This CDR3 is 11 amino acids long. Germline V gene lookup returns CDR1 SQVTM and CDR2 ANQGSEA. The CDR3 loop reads CSVELGPEAFF. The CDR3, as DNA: TGCAGCGTTGAATTGGGTCCTGAAGCTTTCTTT.

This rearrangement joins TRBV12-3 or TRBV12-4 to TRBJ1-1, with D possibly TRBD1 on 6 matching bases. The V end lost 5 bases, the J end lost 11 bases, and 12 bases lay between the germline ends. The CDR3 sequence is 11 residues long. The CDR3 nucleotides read TGTGCCAGCAGTCCTCGGACAGTCGCTTTCTTT. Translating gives CASSPRTVAFF.

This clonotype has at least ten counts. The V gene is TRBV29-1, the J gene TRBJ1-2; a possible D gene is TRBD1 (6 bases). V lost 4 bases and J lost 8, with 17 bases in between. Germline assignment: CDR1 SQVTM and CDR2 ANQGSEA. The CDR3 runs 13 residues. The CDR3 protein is CSVVSVRGQGYTF. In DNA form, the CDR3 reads TGCAGCGTTGTCTCAGTCAGGGGTCAGGGCTACACCTTC.

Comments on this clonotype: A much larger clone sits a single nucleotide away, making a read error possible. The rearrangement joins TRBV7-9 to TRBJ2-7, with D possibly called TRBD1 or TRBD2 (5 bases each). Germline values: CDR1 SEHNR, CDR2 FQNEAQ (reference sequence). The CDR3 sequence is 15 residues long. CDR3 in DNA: TGCGCCAGCAGCCAAGCGGACACCGGGGACTACGAGCAGTACTTC. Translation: CASSQADTGDYEQYF.

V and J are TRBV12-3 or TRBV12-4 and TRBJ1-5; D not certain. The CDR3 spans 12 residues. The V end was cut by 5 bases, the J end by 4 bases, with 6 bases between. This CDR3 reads CASSPLNQPQHF. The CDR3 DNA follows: TGTGCCAGCAGTCCTTTGAATCAGCCCCAGCATTTT.

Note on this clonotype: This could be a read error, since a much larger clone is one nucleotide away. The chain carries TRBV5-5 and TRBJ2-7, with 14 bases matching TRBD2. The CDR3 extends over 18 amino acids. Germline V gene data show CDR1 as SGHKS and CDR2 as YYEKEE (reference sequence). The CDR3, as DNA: TGTGCCAGCAGCCCTCGGACTAGCGGGAGGACTCGCTCCTACGAGCAGTGCTTC. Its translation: CASSPRTSGRTRSYEQCF.

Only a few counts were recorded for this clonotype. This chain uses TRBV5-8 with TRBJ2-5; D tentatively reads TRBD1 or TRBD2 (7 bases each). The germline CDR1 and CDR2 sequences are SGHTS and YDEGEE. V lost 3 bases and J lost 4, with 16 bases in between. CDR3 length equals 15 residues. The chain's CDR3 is CASSSAGGGLETQYF. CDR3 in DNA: TGTGCCAGCAGCTCGGCAGGGGGGGGCCTAGAGACCCAGTACTTC.

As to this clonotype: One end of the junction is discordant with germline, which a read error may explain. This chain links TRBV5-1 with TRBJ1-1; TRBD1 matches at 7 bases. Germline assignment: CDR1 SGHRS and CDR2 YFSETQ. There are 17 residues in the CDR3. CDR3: CASSAFGTATMNTGAFF. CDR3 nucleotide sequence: TGCGCCAGCAGCGCCTTCGGGACAGCTACTATGAACACTGGAGCTTTCTTT.

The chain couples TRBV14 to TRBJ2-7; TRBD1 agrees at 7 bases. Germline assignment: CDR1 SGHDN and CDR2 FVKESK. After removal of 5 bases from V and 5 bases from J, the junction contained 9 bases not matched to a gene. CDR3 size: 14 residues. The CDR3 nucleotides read TGTGCCAGCAGCTCCCAGACAGGGAACCACGAGCAGTACTTC. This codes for CASSSQTGNHEQYF.

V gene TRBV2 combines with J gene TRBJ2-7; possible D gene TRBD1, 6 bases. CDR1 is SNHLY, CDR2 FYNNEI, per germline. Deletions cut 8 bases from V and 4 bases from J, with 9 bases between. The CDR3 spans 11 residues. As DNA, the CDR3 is TGTGCCAGCCTAGGGGGATACGAGCAGTACTTC. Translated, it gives CASLGGYEQYF. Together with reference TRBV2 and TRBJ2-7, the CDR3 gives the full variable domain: EPEVTQTPSHQVTQMGQEVILRCVPISNHLYFYWYRQILGQKVEFLVSFYNNEISEKSEIFDDQFSVERPDGSNFTLKIRSTKLEDSAMYFCASLGGYEQYFGPGTRLTVT.

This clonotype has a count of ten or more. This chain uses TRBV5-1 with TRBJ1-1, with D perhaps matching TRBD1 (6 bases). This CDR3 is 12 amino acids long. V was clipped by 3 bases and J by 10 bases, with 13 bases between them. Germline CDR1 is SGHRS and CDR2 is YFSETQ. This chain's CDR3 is CASSSEGGAAFF. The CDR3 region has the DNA TGCGCCAGCAGCTCTGAGGGGGGCGCAGCTTTCTTT.